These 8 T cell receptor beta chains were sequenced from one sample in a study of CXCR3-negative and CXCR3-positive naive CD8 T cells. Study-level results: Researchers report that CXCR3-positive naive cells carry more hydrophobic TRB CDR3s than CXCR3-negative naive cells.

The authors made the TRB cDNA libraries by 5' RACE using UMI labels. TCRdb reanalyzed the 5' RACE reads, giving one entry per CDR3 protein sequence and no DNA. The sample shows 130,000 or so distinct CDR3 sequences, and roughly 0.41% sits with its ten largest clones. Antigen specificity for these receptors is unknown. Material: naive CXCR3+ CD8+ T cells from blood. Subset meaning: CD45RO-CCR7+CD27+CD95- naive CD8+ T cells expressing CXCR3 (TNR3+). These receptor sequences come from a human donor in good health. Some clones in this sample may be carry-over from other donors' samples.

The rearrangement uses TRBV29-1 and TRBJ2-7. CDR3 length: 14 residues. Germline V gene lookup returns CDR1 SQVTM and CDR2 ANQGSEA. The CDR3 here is CSVKAPTSSYEQYF.

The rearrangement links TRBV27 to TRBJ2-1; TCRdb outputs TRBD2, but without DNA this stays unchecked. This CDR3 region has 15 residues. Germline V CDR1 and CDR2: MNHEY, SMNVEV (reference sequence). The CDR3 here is CASTTGLAGYNEQFF.

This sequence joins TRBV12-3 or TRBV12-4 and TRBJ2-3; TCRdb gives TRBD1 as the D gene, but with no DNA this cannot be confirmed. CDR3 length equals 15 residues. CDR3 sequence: CASSFGTLSTDTQYF.

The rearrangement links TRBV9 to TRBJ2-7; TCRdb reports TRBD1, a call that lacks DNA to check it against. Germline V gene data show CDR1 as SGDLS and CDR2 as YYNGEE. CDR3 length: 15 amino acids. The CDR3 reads CASSPSGDTPYEQYF.

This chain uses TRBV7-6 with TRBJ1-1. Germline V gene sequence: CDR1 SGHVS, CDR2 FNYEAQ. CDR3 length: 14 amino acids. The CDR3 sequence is CASSPFLGETEAFF. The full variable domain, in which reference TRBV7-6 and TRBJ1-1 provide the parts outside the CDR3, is GAGVSQSPRYKVTKRGQDVALRCDPISGHVSLYWYRQALGQGPEFLTYFNYEAQQDKSGLPNDRFSAERPEGSISTLTIQRTEQRDSAMYRCASSPFLGETEAFFGQGTRLTVV.

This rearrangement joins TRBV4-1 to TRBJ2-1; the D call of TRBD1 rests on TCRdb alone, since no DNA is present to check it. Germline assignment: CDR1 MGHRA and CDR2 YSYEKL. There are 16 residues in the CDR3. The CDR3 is CASSQDPFRDRAKQFF.

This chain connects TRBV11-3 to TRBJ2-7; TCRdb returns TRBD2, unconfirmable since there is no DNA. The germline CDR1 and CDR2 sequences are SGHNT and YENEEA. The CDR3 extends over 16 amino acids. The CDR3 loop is CASSLGQGPYYYEQYF.

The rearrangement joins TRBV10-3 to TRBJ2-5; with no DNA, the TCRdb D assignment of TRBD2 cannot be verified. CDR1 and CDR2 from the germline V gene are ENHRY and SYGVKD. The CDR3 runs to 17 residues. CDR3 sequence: CAISDGLAARERETQYF.